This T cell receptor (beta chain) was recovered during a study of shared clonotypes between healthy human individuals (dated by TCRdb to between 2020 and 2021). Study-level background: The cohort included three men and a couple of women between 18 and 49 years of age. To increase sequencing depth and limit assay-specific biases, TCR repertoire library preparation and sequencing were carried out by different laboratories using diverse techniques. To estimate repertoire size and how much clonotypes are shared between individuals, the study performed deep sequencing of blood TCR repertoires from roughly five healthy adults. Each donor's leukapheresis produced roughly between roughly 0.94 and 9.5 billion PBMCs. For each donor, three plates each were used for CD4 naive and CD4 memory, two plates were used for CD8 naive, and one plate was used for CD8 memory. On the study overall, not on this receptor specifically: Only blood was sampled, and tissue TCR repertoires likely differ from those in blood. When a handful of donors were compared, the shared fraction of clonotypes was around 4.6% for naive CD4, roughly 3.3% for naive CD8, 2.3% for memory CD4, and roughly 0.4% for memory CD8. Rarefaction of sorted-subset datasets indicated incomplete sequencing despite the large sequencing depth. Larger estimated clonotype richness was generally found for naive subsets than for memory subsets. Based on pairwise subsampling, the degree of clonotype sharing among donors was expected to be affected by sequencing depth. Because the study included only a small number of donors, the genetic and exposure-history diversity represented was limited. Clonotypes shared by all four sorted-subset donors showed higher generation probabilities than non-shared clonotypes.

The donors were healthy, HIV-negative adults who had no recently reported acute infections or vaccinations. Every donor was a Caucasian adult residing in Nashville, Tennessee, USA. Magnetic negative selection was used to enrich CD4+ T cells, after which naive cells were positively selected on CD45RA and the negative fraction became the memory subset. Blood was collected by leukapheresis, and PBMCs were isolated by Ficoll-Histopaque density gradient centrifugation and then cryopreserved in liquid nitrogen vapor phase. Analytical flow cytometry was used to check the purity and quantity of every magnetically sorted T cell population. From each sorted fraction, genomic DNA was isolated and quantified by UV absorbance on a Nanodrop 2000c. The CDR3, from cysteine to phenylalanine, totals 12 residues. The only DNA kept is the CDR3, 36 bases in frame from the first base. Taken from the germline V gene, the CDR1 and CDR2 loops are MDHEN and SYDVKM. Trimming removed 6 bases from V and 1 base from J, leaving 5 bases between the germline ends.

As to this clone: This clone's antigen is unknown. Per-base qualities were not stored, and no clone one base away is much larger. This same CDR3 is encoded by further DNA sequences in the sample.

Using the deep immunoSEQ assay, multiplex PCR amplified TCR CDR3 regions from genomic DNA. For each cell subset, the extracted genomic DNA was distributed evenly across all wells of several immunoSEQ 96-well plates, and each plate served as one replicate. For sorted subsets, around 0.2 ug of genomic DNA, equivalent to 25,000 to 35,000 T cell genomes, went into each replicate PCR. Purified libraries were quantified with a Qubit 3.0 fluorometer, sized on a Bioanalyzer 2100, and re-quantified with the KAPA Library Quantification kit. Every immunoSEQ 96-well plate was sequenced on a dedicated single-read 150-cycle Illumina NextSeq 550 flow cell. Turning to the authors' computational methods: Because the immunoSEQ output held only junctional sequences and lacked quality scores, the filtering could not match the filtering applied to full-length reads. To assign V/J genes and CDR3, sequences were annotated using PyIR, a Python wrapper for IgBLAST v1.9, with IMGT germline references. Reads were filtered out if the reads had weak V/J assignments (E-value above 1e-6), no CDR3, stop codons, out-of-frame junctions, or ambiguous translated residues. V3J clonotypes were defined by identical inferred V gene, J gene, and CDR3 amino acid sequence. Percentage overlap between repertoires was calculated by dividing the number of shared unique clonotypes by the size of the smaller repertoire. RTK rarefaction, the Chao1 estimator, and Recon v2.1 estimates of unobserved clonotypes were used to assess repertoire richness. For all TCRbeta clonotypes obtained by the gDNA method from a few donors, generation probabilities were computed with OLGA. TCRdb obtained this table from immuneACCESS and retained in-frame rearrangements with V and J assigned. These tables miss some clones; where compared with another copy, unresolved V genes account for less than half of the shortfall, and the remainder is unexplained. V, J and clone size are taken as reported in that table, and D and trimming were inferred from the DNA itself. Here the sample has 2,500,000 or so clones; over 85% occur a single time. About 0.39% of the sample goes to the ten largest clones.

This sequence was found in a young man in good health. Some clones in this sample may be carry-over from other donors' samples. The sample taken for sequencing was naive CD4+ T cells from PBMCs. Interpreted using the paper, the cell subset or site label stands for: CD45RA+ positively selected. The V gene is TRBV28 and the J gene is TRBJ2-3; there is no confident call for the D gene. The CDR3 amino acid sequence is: CASSPRTDTQYF. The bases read TGTGCCAGCAGCCCGCGCACAGATACGCAGTATTTT.